This T cell receptor (beta chain) was found in a study of T cells in Graves' hyperthyroidism and ophthalmopathy. V lost 5 bases, J lost 0 bases, and 10 bases lay in between. The CDR3 loop spans 15 amino acids. TCR beta CDR3 regions were amplified from RNA. First-round RT-PCR targeting the TCR CDR3 was performed with the HTBI primer set. TCRdb recomputed calls from the multiplex PCR reads with MiXCR, one row per CDR3 protein. The repertoire has some 700,000 distinct CDR3 sequences, about 18% of them found once; the top ten carry roughly 15%. This clonotype has at least ten counts. The receptor was isolated from a man aged 45-65 years with Graves' hyperthyroidism. Sequencing used blood. The chain combines TRBV12-3 or TRBV12-4 with TRBJ1-4; no clear D gene. Here the CDR3 reads CASSAGVSTNEKLFF. The CDR3 nucleotides read TGTGCCAGCAGTGCCGGGGTCTCAACTAATGAAAAACTGTTTTTT.